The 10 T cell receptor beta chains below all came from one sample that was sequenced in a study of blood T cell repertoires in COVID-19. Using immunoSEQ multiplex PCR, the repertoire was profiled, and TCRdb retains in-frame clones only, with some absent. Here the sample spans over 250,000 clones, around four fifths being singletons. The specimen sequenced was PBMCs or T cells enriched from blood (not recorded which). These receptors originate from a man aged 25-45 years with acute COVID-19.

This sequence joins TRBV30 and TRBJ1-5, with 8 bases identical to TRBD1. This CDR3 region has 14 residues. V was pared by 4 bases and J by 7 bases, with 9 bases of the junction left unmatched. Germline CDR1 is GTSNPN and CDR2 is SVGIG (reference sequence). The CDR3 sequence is CAWTSDRVGQPQHF. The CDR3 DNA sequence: TGTGCCTGGACCTCGGACAGGGTCGGGCAGCCCCAGCATTTT.

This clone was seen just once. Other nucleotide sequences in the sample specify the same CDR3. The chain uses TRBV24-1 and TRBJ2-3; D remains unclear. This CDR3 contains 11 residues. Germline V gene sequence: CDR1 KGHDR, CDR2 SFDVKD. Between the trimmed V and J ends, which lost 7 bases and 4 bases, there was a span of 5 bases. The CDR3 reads CATRESDTQYF. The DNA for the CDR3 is TGTGCCACCAGAGAGTCAGATACGCAGTATTTT.

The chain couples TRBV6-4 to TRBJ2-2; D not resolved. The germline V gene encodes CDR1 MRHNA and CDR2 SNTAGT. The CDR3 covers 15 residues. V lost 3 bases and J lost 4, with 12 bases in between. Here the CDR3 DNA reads TGTGCCAGCAGTGATTCCATGGCCAGCACCGGGGAGCTGTTTTTT. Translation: CASSDSMASTGELFF.

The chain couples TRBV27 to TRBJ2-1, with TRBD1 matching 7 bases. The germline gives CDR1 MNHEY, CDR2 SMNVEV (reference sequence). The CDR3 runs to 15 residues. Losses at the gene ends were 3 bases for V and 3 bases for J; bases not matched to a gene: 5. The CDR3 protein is CASSLGQTLYNEQFF. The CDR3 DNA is TGTGCCAGCAGTTTGGGACAGACCCTCTACAATGAGCAGTTCTTC.

The CDR3 is CASSDLGATNEKLFF. The CDR3 nucleotides are TGTGCCAGCAGTGATCTCGGAGCAACTAATGAAAAACTGTTTTTT. The chain couples TRBV6-1 to TRBJ1-4; D is undetermined. The CDR3 is 15 residues long. V was clipped by 3 bases and J by 0 bases, with 8 bases between them. Looked up from germline, CDR1 is MNHNS and CDR2 is SASEGT.

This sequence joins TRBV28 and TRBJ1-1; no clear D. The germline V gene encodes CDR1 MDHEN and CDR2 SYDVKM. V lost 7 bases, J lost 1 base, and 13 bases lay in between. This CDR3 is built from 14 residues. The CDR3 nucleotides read TGTGCCAGCACCCCAAGAAGAGAGAACACTGAAGCTTTCTTT. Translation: CASTPRRENTEAFF.

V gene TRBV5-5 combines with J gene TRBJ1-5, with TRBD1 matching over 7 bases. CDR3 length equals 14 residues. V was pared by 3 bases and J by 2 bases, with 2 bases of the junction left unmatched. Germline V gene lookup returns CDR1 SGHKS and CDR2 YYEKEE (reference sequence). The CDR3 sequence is CASSSTGRNQPQHF. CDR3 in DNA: TGTGCCAGCAGCTCGACAGGGCGCAATCAGCCCCAGCATTTT. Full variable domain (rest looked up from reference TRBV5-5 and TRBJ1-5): DAGVTQSPTHLIKTRGQQVTLRCSPISGHKSVSWYQQVLGQGPQFIFQYYEKEERGRGNFPDRFSARQFPNYSSELNVNALLLGDSALYLCASSSTGRNQPQHFGDGTRLSIL.

The CDR3 DNA reads TGTGCCAGCAGTTTAAAATCAGGGGCGGACTACGAGCAGTACGTC. The encoded protein is CASSLKSGADYEQYV. The J gene is TRBJ2-7, the V gene TRBV28; tentative D call: TRBD1 (6 bases). Germline values: CDR1 MDHEN, CDR2 SYDVKM. Trimming pared 2 bases from V and 3 bases from J, leaving 14 bases between. The CDR3 covers 15 residues.

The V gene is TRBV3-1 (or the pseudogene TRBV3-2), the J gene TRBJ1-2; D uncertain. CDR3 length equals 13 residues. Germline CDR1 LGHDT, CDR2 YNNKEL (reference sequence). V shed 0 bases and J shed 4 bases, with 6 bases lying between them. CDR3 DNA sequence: TGTGCCAGCAGCCAAGAGTCGGTCTATGGCTACACCTTC. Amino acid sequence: CASSQESVYGYTF.

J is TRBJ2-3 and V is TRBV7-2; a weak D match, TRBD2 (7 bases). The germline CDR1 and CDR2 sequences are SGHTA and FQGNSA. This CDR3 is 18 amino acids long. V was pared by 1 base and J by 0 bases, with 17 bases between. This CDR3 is CASSLVPLGGPSTDTQYF. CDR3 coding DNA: TGTGCCAGCAGCTTAGTCCCCTTGGGGGGGCCCAGCACAGATACGCAGTATTTT.